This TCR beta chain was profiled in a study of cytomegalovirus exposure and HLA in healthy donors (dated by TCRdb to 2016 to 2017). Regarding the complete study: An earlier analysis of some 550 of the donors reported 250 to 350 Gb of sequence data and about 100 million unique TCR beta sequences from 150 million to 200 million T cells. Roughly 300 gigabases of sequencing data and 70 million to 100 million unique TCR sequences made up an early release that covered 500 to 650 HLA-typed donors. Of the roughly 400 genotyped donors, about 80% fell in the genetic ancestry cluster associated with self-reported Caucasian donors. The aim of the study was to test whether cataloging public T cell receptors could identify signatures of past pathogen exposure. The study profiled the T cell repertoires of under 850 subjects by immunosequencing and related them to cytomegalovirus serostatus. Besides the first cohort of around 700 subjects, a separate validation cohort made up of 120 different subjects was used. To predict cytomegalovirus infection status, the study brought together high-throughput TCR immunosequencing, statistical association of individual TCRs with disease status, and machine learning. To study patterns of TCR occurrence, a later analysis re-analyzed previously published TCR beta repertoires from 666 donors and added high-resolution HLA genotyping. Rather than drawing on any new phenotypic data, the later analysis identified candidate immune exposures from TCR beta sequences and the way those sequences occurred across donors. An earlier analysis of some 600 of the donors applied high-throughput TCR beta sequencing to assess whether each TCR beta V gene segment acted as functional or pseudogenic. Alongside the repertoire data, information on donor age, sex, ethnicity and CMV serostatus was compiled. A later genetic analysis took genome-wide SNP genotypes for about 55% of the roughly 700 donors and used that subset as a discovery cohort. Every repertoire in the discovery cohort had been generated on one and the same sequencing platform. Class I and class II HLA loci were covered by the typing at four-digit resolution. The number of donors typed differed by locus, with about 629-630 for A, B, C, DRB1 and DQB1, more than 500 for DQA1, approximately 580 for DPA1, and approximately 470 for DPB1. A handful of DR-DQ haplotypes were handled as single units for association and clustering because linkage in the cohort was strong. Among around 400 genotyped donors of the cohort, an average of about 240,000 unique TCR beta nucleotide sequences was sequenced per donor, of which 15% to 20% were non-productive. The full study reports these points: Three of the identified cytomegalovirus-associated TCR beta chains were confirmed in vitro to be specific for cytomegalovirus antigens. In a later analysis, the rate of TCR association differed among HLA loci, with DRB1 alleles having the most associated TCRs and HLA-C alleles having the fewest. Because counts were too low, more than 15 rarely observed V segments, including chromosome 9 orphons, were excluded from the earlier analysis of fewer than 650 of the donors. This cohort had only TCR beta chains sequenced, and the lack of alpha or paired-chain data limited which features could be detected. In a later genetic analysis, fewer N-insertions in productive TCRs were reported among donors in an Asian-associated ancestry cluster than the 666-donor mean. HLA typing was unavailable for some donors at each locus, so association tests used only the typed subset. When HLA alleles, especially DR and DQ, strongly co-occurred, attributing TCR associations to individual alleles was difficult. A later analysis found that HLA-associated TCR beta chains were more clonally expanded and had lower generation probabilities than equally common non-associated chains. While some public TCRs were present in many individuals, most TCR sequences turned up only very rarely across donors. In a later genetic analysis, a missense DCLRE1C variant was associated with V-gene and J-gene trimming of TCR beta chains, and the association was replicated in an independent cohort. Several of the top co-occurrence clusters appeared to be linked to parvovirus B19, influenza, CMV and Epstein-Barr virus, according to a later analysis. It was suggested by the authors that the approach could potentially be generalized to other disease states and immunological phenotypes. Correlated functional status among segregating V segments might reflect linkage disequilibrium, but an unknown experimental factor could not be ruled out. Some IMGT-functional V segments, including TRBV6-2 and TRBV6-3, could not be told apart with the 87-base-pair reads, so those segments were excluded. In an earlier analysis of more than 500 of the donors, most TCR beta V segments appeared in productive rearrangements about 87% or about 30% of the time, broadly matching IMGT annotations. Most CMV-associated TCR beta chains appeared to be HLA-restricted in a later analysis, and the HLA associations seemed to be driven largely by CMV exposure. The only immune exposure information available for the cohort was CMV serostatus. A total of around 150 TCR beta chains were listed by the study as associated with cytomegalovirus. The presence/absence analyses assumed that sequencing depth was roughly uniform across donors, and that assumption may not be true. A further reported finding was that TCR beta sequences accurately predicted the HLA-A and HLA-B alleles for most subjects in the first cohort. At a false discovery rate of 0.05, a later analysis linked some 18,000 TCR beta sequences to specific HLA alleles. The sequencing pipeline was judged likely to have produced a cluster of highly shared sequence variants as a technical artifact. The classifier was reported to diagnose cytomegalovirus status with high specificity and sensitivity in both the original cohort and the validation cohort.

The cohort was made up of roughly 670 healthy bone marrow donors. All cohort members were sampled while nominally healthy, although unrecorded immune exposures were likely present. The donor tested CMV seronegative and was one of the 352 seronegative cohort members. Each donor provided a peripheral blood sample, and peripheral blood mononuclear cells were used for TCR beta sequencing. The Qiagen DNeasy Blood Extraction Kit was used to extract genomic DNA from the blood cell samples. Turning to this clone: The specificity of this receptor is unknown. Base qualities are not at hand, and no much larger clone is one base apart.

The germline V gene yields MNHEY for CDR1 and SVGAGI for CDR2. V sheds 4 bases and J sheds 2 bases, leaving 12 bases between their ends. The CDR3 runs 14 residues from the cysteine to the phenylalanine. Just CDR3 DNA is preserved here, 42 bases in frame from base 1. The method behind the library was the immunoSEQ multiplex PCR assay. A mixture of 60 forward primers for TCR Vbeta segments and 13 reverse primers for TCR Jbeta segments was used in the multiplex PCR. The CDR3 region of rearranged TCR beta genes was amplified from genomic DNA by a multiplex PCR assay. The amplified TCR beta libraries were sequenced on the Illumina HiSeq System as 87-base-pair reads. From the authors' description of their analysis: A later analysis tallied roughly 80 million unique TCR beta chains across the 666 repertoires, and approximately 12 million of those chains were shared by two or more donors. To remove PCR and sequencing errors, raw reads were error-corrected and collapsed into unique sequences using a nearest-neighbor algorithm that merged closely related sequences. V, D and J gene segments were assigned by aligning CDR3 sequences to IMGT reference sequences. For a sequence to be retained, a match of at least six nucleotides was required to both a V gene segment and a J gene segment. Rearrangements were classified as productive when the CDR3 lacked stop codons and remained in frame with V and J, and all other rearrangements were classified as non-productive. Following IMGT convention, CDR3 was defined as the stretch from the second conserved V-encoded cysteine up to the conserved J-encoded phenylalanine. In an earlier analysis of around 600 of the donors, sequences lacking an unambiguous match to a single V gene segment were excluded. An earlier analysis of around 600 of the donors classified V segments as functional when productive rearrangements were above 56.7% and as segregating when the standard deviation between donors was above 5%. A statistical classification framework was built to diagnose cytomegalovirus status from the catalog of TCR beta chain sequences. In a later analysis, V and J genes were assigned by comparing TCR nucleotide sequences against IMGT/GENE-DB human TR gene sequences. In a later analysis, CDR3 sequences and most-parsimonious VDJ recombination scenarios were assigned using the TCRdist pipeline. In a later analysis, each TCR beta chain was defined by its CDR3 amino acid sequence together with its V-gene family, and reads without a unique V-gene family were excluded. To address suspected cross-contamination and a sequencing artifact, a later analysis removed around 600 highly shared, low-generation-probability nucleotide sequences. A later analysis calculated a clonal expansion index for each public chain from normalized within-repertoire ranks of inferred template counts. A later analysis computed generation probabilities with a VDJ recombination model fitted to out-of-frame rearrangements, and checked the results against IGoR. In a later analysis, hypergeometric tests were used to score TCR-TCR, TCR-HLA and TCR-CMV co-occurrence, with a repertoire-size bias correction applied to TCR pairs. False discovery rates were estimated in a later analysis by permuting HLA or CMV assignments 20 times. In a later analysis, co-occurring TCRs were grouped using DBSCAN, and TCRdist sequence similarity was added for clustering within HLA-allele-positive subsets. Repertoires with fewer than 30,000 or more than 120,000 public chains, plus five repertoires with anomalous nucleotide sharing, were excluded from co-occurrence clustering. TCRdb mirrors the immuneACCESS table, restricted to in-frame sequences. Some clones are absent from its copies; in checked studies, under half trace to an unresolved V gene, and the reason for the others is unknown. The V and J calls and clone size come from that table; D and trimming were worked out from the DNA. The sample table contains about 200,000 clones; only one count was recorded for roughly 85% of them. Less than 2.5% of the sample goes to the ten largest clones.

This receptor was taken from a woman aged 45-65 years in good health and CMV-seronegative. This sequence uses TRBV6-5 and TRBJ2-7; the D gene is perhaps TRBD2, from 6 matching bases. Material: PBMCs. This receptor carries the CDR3 CASSLGLTAYEQYF. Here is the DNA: TGTGCCAGCAGTTTGGGACTTACAGCCTACGAGCAGTACTTC.